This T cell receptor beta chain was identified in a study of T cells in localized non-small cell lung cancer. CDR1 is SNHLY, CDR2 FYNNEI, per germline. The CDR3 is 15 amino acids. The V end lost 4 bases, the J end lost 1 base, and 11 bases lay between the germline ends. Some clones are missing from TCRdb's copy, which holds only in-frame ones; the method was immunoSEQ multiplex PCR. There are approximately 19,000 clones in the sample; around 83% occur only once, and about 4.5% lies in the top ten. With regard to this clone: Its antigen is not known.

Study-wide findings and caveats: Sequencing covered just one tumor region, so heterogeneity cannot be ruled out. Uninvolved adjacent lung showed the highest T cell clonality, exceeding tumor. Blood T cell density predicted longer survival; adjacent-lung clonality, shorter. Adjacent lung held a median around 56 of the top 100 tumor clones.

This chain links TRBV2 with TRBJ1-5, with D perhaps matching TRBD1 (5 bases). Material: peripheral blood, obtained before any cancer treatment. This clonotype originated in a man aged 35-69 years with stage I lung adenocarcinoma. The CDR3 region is CASSGEGRSNQPQHF. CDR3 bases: TGTGCCAGCAGTGGGGAGGGGCGGAGCAATCAGCCCCAGCATTTT.